The TCR beta chain under discussion was sequenced for a study of T cell repertoires in aging, cancer and after chemotherapy. TRB rearrangements spanning V, D and J were amplified using mixed TRB-A/B primers. From the multiplex PCR reads, TCRdb called clonotypes with MiXCR, one entry per CDR3 protein. The sample yields around 6,400 distinct CDR3 sequences, roughly 29% seen once. This clonotype occurred a few times. The template was genomic DNA from peripheral blood, not RNA. The germline V gene has CDR1 LNHDA and CDR2 SQIVND (reference sequence). The CDR3 runs to 15 residues. The V end was cut by 1 base, the J end by 4 bases, with 11 bases between.

Source material: blood. This chain links TRBV19 with TRBJ1-5; TRBD1 might be the D (6 bases). The receptor was isolated from a human donor in good health. The CDR3 sequence: CASSIGGQLNQPQHF. CDR3 sequence (DNA): TGTGCCAGTAGTATAGGCGGACAGCTAAATCAGCCCCAGCATTTT.